This section outlines one T cell receptor beta chain sequence together with its context. The data originate from a study of blood T cell repertoires in COVID-19. For the study at large: The United States, Italy and Spain supplied acute and convalescent COVID-19 samples. Sources were T cells, B-cell-depleted T cells, or PBMCs; the material itself was cDNA or gDNA.

In the original workflow: Reference gene primer amplification in the assay estimated nucleated cell counts. The method was immunoSEQ multiplex PCR; TCRdb's version includes in-frame clones alone and lacks a portion of them. V and J calls and clone size are those listed in that table; D and trimming were worked out from the DNA. The sample consists of around 150,000 clones, approximately 88% of them appearing once. J gave up 0 bases and V 4 bases, and 4 bases lay outside the gene matches. This CDR3 spans 16 amino acids. Germline CDR1 is KGHDR and CDR2 is SFDVKD. Sequencing was done on a sample of peripheral blood. This chain uses TRBV24-1 with TRBJ2-1; 8 bases agree with TRBD2. The TCR sequence derives from an elderly woman with active or convalescent COVID-19. CDR3 sequence reads: CATSEGGGPSYNEQFF. CDR3 DNA sequence: TGTGCCACCAGTGAGGGCGGGGGGCCCTCCTACAATGAGCAGTTCTTC.